This T cell receptor beta chain originates from a study of chemoradiotherapy in HPV16-positive cancers (dated by TCRdb to the early 2020s). A note on the overall study: Using functional T-cell assays on cells from a couple of HPV16-positive patients, the researchers defined candidate HPV-specific T-cell clones and common TCR motifs. The candidate HPV-specific TCRs and motifs were then tracked in TCR repertoires from over 85 patients with HPV-related cancers. The study asked whether T-cell immunity to the HPV oncoproteins E6 and E7 changes during chemoradiotherapy and whether this immunity affects survival. What the work shows at the level of the full study, not this receptor alone: Expansion of candidate HPV-specific clones and E7-related TCR motifs was observed in the tumor microenvironment during treatment, whereas no such expansion was observed for non-HPV-specific T cells. The functional definition of HPV-specific T cells came from only a couple of HPV16-positive patients, and the survival association was reported for HPV16-positive patients. In HPV16-positive patients, expansion of HPV-responsive T cells during chemoradiotherapy was associated with improved recurrence-free survival.

As regards this clone: This clone's antigen is unknown. One base away there is no much larger clone; base qualities are not given.

The germline V gene sets CDR1 to SGHRS and CDR2 to YFSETQ. Relative to germline, V is missing 2 bases and J is missing 5 bases, with 4 bases of the junction outside any gene match. The CDR3 runs 14 amino acids, cysteine and phenylalanine included. Only the CDR3 portion is preserved as DNA: 42 bases, with reading frame beginning at the first base. Library preparation was by the immunoSEQ multiplex PCR assay. TCRdb obtained this table from immuneACCESS and retained in-frame rearrangements with V and J assigned. These tables miss some clones; where compared with another copy, unresolved V genes account for less than half of the shortfall, and the remainder is unexplained. Counted in this sample were approximately 13,000 clones; roughly 90% of them appeared once. Approximately 4.5% of the sample rests with the top ten. Because repertoires were sampled repeatedly during chemoradiotherapy, clonal expansion in the tumor microenvironment could be followed.

Recombination connected TRBV5-1 to TRBJ2-5; the junction holds 9 bases that match TRBD2. The source was tumor tissue, collected from a patient who underwent chemoradiotherapy. This receptor was taken from a human donor with HPV-associated anogenital cancer. The base sequence is TGCGCCAGCAGCTTAGGGACTAGCCGGGAGACCCAGTACTTC. Its translation reads: CASSLGTSRETQYF.